A selection of T cell receptor beta chains follows, all from one sample in a study of molecular identifiers for immune sequencing clone quantification. TCRdb re-analysed the PCR reads in MiXCR, keeping a single row per CDR3 protein. The table lists around 460,000 distinct CDR3 sequences, about 25% of them singletons. The sample consisted of naive CD8+ T cells from blood, with Jurkat cell RNA spiked in. These receptors were taken from a human donor in good health. Some libraries in this study had Jurkat cell RNA spiked in. CDR3s include the opening cysteine and the closing phenylalanine or tryptophan. A D gene is named only where the DNA matches it firmly. Not all rows give a size; the values are once, few, many and, for expanded clones, a class.

abundance	j_gene	v_gene	d_gene	CDR3nt	CDR3aa
few	TRBJ2-3	TRBV7-9	-	TGTGCCAGCAGCTTAAAATATAGCCCCCCTCACACAGATACGCAGTATTTT	CASSLKYSPPHTDTQYF
-	TRBJ2-1	TRBV7-9	-	TGTGCCAGCAGCTTAGCCTCTCCAGATAATGAGCAGTTCTTC	CASSLASPDNEQFF
-	TRBJ1-2	TRBV20-1	-	TGCAGTGCTAGTCAGAACTATGGCTACACCTTC	CSASQNYGYTF
few	TRBJ1-6	TRBV10-3	-	TGTGCCATCACGTGCGGATCCCTCCACTTT	CAITCGSLHF
few	TRBJ2-7	TRBV11-2	TRBD2	TGTGCCAGCAGCTTATCCTCCATGAGTCAGCGGGGGGACTCCTACGAGCAGTACTTC	CASSLSSMSQRGDSYEQYF
-	TRBJ2-1	TRBV27	-	TGTGCCAGCAGGGAGGAGCAGCACTCCTACAATGAGCAGTTCTTC	CASREEQHSYNEQFF
-	TRBJ2-3	TRBV11-2	-	TGTGCCAGCGGGGGGGGCCTTTCCGATACGCAGGATTTT	CASGGGLSDTQDF
many	TRBJ2-7	TRBV25-1	TRBD2	TGTGCCAGCAGCACGCCCGGAAGCGGGAACTTC	CASSTPGSGNF
-	TRBJ1-1	TRBV6-5	-	TGTGCCAGCAGTCCCTCCACTAAGGCTAACACTGAAGCTTTCTTT	CASSPSTKANTEAFF
few	TRBJ2-1	TRBV7-9	TRBD1	TGTGCCAGCGGGGGACAGGGGGAATGGTGGCAGTTCTTC	CASGGQGEWWQFF
-	TRBJ1-1	TRBV30	TRBD1	TGTGCCTGGTTACTTCTGGGACAGGGGTACACTGAAGCTTTCTTT	CAWLLLGQGYTEAFF
-	TRBJ2-5	TRBV7-9	-	TGTGCCAGCAGTCCAAGACTAGTGGAGTACCAAGAGACCCAGTACTTC	CASSPRLVEYQETQYF
few	TRBJ2-7	TRBV29-1	-	TGCAGCGTTGAAGGGGCAGAAACCTCCTACGAGCAGTACTTC	CSVEGAETSYEQYF
many	TRBJ1-5	TRBV6-2/TRBV6-3	-	TGTGCCAGCAGTACTCTGGACAGACCCAATCAGCCCCAGCATTTT	CASSTLDRPNQPQHF
few	TRBJ2-5	TRBV28	TRBD2	TGTGCCAGCAGCCCCGGGGCTAGCGGGAGGGCCGAAGAGACCCAGTACTTC	CASSPGASGRAEETQYF
few	TRBJ2-7	TRBV27	TRBD1	TGTGCCAGCGGGACAGCGGCCTCCTACGAGCAGTACTTC	CASGTAASYEQYF
-	TRBJ2-7	TRBV27	-	TGTGCCAGCAGTTTGGGGGGGCAGAGCGAGCAGTACTTC	CASSLGGQSEQYF
many	TRBJ1-4	TRBV7-9	-	TGTGCCAGCAGCTTAGGCGTCAGCCCTAATGAAAAACTGTTTTTT	CASSLGVSPNEKLFF
many	TRBJ1-1	TRBV6-5	-	TGTGCCAGCAGTACCGTAGGAGGCTTGAACACTGAAGCTTTCTTT	CASSTVGGLNTEAFF
-	TRBJ2-1	TRBV4-1	-	TGCGCCAGCAGCCACTTCATTGGGGGGCGAAGCATAGGGAATGAGCAGTTCTTC	CASSHFIGGRSIGNEQFF
-	TRBJ2-7	TRBV19	-	TGTGCCTGTAGTATAGGTGGGGGCTACGAGCAGTACTTC	CACSIGGGYEQYF
-	TRBJ2-7	TRBV6-2/TRBV6-3	-	TGTGCCAGCAGTTACGTCCCGGGACGCAACTACGAGCAGTACTTC	CASSYVPGRNYEQYF
-	TRBJ1-5	TRBV7-9	-	TGTGCCAGCAGCTTAGCCAACCAGCCCCTGCATTTT	CASSLANQPLHF
many	TRBJ2-5	TRBV7-6	TRBD2	TGTGCCAGCAGCTCGACTAGCGGGGGAGAAGAGACCCAGTACTTC	CASSSTSGGEETQYF
few	TRBJ2-7	TRBV7-6	-	TGTGCCAGCAGCTTAGCAGGACGGAGGGACGAGCAGTACTTC	CASSLAGRRDEQYF
few	TRBJ1-1	TRBV15	-	TGTGCCACCAGCAGAACCCCCCGGGGCAGGGGCACTGAAGCTTTCTTT	CATSRTPRGRGTEAFF
-	TRBJ2-3	TRBV19	TRBD2	TGTGCCAGTAGTATAAGGAGCGGGAGCCGCACAGATACACAGTATTTT	CASSIRSGSRTDTQYF
-	TRBJ1-3	TRBV2	-	TGTGCCAGCATTTTTGGTCCAGGCAGCACCATATATTTT	CASIFGPGSTIYF
few	TRBJ1-2	TRBV20-1	-	TGCAGTGCTAGAGGGGTCAGTTCTAACTATGGCTACACCTTC	CSARGVSSNYGYTF
-	TRBJ2-3	TRBV7-9	TRBD2	TGTGCCAGCAGCTCCTCGGGGACTAGCGGGGGCCTCACAGATACGCAGTATTTT	CASSSSGTSGGLTDTQYF
many	TRBJ2-7	TRBV6-5	-	TGTGCCAGCAGTTACTCTGGGGGGGCGGACGAGCAGTACTTC	CASSYSGGADEQYF